A selection of T cell receptor beta chains follows, all from one sample in a study of spatial heterogeneity in lung cancer. TCRdb reanalysed the 5' RACE reads using MiXCR and keeps one entry per CDR3 protein. The sample gives about 80,000 distinct CDR3 sequences, about a fifth of which show up once; 5% to 8% is in the top ten. The sample was PBMCs, taken at surgery. These receptor sequences come from a male donor with early-stage non-small cell lung cancer. CDR3s include the opening cysteine and the closing phenylalanine or tryptophan. A D gene is named only where the DNA matches it firmly. The size of a clone is reported for some rows only, either as once, few or many, or as a class for expanded clones.

>few|TRBJ1-1|NA|TRBV28|14
TGTGCCAGCACGACATCTTTCATGAACACTGAAGCTTTCTTT
CASTTSFMNTEAFF
>many|TRBJ1-5|NA|TRBV28|14
TGTGCCAGCAACCGCGGGACTCGGGAGAGGCCCCAGCATTTT
CASNRGTRERPQHF
>NA|TRBJ2-1|NA|TRBV11-2|13
TGTGCCAGCAGCACAGGGACCTACAATGAGCAGTTCTTC
CASSTGTYNEQFF
>NA|TRBJ1-1|TRBD1|TRBV30|12
TGTGCCAGGTGGCAGGGGGGCACTGAAGCTTTCTTT
CARWQGGTEAFF
>NA|TRBJ1-5|NA|TRBV7-9|12
TGTGCCAGCAGCTCGGCAGATCAGCCCCAGCATTTT
CASSSADQPQHF
>once|TRBJ2-3|TRBD1|TRBV15|13
TGTGCCACCGGACAGGAAGGCACAGATACGCAGTATTTT
CATGQEGTDTQYF
>few|TRBJ2-7|NA|TRBV2|13
TGTGCCAGCAGTGGAGTTAGAGGGGTCGAGCAGTACTTC
CASSGVRGVEQYF
>NA|TRBJ2-3|NA|TRBV27|14
TGTGCCAGCAGTTTAGGCAGGGTTGCAGATACGCAGTATTTT
CASSLGRVADTQYF
>NA|TRBJ1-2|NA|TRBV13|11
TGTGCCAGCATCGGGTTCTCTGGCTACACCTTC
CASIGFSGYTF
>NA|TRBJ1-1|TRBD1|TRBV28|15
TGTGCCAGCAGTCTTATAACACAGGGGTACACTGAAGCTTTCTTT
CASSLITQGYTEAFF
>few|TRBJ1-4|NA|TRBV7-6|14
TGTGCCAGCAGCCCTCATCGAGGGAATGAAAAACTGTTTTTT
CASSPHRGNEKLFF
>few|TRBJ2-7|NA|TRBV7-9|15
TGTGCCAGCAGCCCCACGCTGGGGGGACCACTAGGGCAGTACTTC
CASSPTLGGPLGQYF
>NA|TRBJ1-1|TRBD1|TRBV7-9|15
TGTGCCAGCAGCTTGGGGACAGGGGGAGACACTGAAGCTTTCTTT
CASSLGTGGDTEAFF
>few|TRBJ1-2|NA|TRBV29-1|12
TGCAGCGTTGAATGGGGCGCGGGTGGCTACACCTTC
CSVEWGAGGYTF
>few|TRBJ1-4|NA|TRBV29-1|12
TGCGCAGGGAGGAACGTGGATGAAAAACTGTTTTTT
CAGRNVDEKLFF
>many|TRBJ1-6|NA|TRBV5-6|15
TGTGCCAGCAGCTTGTCAGTGCTCCGGAATTCACCCCTCCACTTT
CASSLSVLRNSPLHF
>few|TRBJ2-7|NA|TRBV7-2|16
TGTGCCAGCAGCCCCCTGGCAGGGATGAGCTCCTACGAGCAGTACTTC
CASSPLAGMSSYEQYF
>few|TRBJ2-7|TRBD1|TRBV15|15
TGTGCCACCAGCAGAGAGACAGGGGGCGCGTACGAGCAGTACTTC
CATSRETGGAYEQYF
>few|TRBJ1-3|TRBD1|TRBV10-3|14
TGTGCCATCAATACAGGGGGCGCCGGAAACACCATATATTTT
CAINTGGAGNTIYF
>few|TRBJ2-3|NA|TRBV20-1|14
TGCAGTGCTGGAAAGTTAGTTGGCACAGATACGCAGTATTTT
CSAGKLVGTDTQYF
>few|TRBJ1-1|NA|TRBV7-3|14
TGTGCCAGCAGCTTTGGGACCACGAACACTGAAGCTTTCTTT
CASSFGTTNTEAFF
>NA|TRBJ1-5|NA|TRBV18|16
TGTGCCAGCTCACCTGGAGGGCAGGCCGACAATCAGCCCCAGCATTTT
CASSPGGQADNQPQHF
>NA|TRBJ2-7|TRBD2|TRBV7-2|17
TGTGCCAGCAGCAAAACTAGCGGGAGGGGGAGCTCCTACGAGCAGTACTTC
CASSKTSGRGSSYEQYF
>few|TRBJ2-1|NA|TRBV6-1|16
TGTGCCAGCAGTGAAGCGAGGGGGTCCTCCTACAATGAGCAGTTCTTC
CASSEARGSSYNEQFF
>NA|TRBJ2-1|TRBD2|TRBV3-1|16
TGTGCCAGCACCCGAAGGGGACTAGCGGTGCACAATGAGCAGTTCTTC
CASTRRGLAVHNEQFF
>few|TRBJ1-5|TRBD1|TRBV6-1|15
TGTGCCAGCAGTGAAGGGTCGACAGGGAATCAGCCCCAGCATTTT
CASSEGSTGNQPQHF
>few|TRBJ2-5|NA|TRBV10-3|17
TGTGCCATCATTAATAGGCCCGGAACTCTGGGCAGAGAGACCCAGTACTTC
CAIINRPGTLGRETQYF
>NA|TRBJ2-7|TRBD1|TRBV28|13
TGTGCCAGCAGTTTGTGGGACAGCCTAGGGCAGTACTTC
CASSLWDSLGQYF
>NA|TRBJ2-1|TRBD1|TRBV29-1|13
TGCAGCGCCAGGACAGGGCCAAACAATGAGCAGTTCTTC
CSARTGPNNEQFF
>few|TRBJ1-2|NA|TRBV3-1|14
TGTGCCAGCAGCCGTAGTCTGGGTCCCGACGGCTACACCTTC
CASSRSLGPDGYTF
>few|TRBJ2-1|NA|TRBV5-1|13
TGCGCCAGCAGCTTGGAGACACGCAATGAGCAGTTCTTC
CASSLETRNEQFF